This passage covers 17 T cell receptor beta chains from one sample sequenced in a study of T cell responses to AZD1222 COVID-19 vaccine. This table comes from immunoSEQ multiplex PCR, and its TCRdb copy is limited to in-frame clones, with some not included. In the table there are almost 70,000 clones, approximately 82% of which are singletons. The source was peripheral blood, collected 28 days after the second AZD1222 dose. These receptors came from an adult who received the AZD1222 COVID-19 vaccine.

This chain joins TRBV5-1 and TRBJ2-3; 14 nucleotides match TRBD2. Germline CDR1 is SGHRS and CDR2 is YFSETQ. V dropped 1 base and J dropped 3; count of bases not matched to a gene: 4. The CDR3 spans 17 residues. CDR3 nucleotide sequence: TGCGCCAGCAGCTTGCGGGGGACTAGCGGGAGAACAGATACGCAGTATTTT. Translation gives CASSLRGTSGRTDTQYF.

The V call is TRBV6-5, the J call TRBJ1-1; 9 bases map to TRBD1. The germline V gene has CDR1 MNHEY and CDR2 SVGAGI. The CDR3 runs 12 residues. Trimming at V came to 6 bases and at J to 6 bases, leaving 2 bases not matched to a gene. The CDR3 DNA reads TGTGCCAGCAGAAGACAGGGGGCTGAAGCTTTCTTT. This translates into CASRRQGAEAFF.

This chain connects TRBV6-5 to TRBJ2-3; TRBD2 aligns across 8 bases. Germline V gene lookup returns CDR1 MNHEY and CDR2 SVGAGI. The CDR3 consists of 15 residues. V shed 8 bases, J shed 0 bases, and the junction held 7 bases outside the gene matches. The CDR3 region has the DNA TGTGCCAGCGGCGGCGGGGGGTCTAGCACAGATACGCAGTATTTT. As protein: CASGGGGSSTDTQYF.

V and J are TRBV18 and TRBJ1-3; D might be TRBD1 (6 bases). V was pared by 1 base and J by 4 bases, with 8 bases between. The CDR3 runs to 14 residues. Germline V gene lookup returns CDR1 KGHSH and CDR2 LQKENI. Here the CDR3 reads CASSPRDTGNTIYF. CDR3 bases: TGTGCCAGCTCACCACGGGACACCGGAAACACCATATATTTT.

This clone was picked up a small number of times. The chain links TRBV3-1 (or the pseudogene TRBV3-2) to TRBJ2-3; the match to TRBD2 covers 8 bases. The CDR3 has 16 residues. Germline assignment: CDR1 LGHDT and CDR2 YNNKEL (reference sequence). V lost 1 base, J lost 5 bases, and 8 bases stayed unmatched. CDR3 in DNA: TGTGCCAGCAGCCAAGGGAACCGGGGGGGGAGAGATACGCAGTATTTT. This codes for CASSQGNRGGRDTQYF.

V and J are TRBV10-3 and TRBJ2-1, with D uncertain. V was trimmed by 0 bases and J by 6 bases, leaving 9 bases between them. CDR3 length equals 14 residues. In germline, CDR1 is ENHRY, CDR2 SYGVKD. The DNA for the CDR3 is TGTGCCATCAGTGAGTCTCCAGGATTCAATGAGCAGTTCTTC. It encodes CAISESPGFNEQFF.

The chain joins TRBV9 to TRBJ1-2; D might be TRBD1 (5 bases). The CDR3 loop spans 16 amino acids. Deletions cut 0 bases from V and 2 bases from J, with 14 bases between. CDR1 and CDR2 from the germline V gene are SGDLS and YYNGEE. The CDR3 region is CASSVVGGVANYGYTF. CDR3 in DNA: TGTGCCAGCAGCGTAGTTGGGGGGGTTGCAAACTATGGCTACACCTTC.

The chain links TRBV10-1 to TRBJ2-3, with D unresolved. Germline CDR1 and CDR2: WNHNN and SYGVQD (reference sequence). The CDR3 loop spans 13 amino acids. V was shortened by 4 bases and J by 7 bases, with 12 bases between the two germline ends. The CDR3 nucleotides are TGCGCCAGCAGTGCCAGCAAGGGTAATACGCAGTATTTT. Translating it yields CASSASKGNTQYF.

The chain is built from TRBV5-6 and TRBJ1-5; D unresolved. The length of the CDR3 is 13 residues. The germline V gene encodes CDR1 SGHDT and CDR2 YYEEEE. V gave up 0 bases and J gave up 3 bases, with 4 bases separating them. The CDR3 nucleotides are TGTGCCAGCAGCTTGGGCCTCAATCAGCCCCAGCATTTT. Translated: CASSLGLNQPQHF.

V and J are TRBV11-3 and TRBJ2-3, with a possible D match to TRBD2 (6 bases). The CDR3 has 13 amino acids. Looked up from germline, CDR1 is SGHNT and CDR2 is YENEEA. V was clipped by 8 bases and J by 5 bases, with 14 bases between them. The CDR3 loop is CASYRRRGDTQYF. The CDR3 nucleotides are TGTGCCAGCTACCGGAGGAGGGGAGATACGCAGTATTTT.

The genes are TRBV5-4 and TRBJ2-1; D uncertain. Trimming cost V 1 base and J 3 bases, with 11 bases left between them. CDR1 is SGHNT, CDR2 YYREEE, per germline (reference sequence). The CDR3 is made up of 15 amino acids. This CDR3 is CASSLMWEDYNEQFF. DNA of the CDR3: TGTGCCAGCAGCTTGATGTGGGAAGACTACAATGAGCAGTTCTTC.

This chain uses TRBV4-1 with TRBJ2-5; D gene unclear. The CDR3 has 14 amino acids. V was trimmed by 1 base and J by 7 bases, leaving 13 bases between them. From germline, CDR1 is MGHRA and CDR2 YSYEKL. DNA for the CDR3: TGCGCCAGCAGCCAAGGGTCAAGGATGGCGACCCAGTACTTC. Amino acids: CASSQGSRMATQYF.

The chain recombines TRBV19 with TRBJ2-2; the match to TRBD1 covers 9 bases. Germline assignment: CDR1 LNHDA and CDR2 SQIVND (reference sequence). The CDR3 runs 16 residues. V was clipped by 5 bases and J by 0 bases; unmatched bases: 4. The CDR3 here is CASSPTGGANTGELFF. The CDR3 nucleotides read TGTGCCAGTAGTCCCACAGGGGGCGCGAACACCGGGGAGCTGTTTTTT.

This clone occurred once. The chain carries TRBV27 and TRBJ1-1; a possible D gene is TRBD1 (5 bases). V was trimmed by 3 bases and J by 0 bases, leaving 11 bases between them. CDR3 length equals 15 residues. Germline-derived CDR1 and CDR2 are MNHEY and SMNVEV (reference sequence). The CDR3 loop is CASSLGRTLNTEAFF. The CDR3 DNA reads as TGTGCCAGCAGTTTGGGACGCACCCTGAACACTGAAGCTTTCTTT.

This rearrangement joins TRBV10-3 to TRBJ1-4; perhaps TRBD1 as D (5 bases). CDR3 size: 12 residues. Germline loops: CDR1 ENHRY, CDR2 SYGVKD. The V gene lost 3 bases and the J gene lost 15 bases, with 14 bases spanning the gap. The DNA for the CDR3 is TGTGCCATCAGTGATAGAGCGGACAAATTGTTTTTT. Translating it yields CAISDRADKLFF.

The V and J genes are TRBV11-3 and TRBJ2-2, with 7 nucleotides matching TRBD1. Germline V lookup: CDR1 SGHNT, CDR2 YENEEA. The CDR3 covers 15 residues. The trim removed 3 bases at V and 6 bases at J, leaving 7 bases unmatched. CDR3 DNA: TGTGCCAGCAGCTTCACAGGGGTTCAGGCCGGGGAGCTGTTTTTT. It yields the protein CASSFTGVQAGELFF.

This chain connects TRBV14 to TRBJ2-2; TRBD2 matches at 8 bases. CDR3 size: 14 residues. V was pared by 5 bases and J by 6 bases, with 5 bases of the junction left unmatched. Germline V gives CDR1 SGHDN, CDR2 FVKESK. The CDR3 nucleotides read TGTGCCAGCAGCGGACTAGCTTGGGCCGGGGAGCTGTTTTTT. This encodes CASSGLAWAGELFF.